The sequence of this TCR beta chain was determined in a study of blood T cell repertoires in COVID-19. Study in general: T cells, B-cell-depleted T cells, or PBMCs provided the cDNA or gDNA that served as material.

Germline V CDR1 and CDR2: SGHNT, YYREEE (reference sequence). With 4 bases removed from V and 0 bases from J, the gap between germline ends came to 18 bases. The CDR3 runs 17 residues. Here immunoSEQ multiplex PCR was the method, and the copy in TCRdb shows in-frame clones only, minus some. There are more than 250,000 clones in the sample; about 86% occur only once, and around 1.2% lies in the top ten. The receptor comes from a woman aged 45-65 years with acute or convalescent COVID-19. The sequenced material came from peripheral blood. The chain employs TRBV5-4 and TRBJ2-3; D might be TRBD2 (6 bases). CDR3 residues: CASSPGLFIPSTDTQYF. The CDR3 nucleotides read TGTGCCAGCAGCCCGGGACTTTTTATCCCTAGCACAGATACGCAGTATTTT. The full variable domain, in which reference TRBV5-4 and TRBJ2-3 provide the parts outside the CDR3, is ETGVTQSPTHLIKTRGQQVTLRCSSQSGHNTVSWYQQALGQGPQFIFQYYREEENGRGNFPPRFSGLQFPNYSSELNVNALELDDSALYLCASSPGLFIPSTDTQYFGPGTRLTVL.